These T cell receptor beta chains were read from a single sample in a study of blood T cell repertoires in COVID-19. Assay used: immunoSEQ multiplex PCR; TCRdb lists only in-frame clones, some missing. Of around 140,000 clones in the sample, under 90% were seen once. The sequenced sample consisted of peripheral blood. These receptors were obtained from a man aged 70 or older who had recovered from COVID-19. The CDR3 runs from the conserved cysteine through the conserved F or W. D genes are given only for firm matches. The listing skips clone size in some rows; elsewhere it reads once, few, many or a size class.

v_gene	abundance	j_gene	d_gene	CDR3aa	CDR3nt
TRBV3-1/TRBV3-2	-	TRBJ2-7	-	CASSQDSEQYF	TGTGCCAGCAGCCAAGATAGCGAGCAGTACTTC
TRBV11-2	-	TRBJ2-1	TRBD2	CASSLGLANEQFF	TGTGCCAGCAGCTTAGGACTAGCAAATGAGCAGTTCTTC
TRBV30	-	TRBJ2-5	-	CAWSQKRETQYF	TGTGCCTGGAGTCAAAAACGGGAGACCCAGTACTTC
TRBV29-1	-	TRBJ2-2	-	CSAWREPPGELFF	TGCAGCGCCTGGAGGGAACCGCCCGGGGAGCTGTTTTTT
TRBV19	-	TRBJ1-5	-	CASTEWQDNQPQHF	TGTGCCAGTACCGAGTGGCAGGACAATCAGCCCCAGCATTTT
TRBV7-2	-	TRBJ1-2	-	CASSSTPVTGMLYGYTF	TGTGCCAGCAGCTCTACGCCTGTTACCGGGATGCTCTATGGCTACACCTTC
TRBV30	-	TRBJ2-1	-	CAWSVGFRVHEQFF	TGTGCCTGGAGTGTTGGTTTCAGGGTCCATGAGCAGTTCTTC
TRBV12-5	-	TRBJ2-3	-	CASGLPILTGTDTQYF	TGTGCTAGTGGCCTCCCAATTTTAACGGGCACAGATACGCAGTATTTT
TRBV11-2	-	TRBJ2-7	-	CASLDLTNPYEQYF	TGTGCCAGCCTAGACCTGACCAACCCCTACGAGCAGTACTTC
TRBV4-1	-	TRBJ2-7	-	CASSQEIGISGTYEQYF	TGCGCCAGCAGCCAAGAAATAGGAATTAGCGGCACCTACGAGCAGTACTTC
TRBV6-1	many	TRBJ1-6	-	CASSETSGYYNSPLHF	TGTGCCAGCAGTGAAACCTCGGGATATTATAATTCACCCCTCCACTTT
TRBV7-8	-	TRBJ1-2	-	CASSLDRQNYGYTF	TGTGCCAGCAGCTTAGACAGGCAAAACTATGGCTACACCTTC
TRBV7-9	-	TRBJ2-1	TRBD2	CASSLSSTSGTGEQFF	TGTGCCAGCAGCTTATCGTCGACTAGCGGGACGGGTGAGCAGTTCTTC
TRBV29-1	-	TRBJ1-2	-	CSAPGGRGGEGYTF	TGCAGCGCCCCGGGGGGTAGGGGAGGGGAAGGCTACACCTTC
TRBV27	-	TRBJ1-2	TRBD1	CASSGVQGRGDYGYTF	TGTGCCAGCAGTGGCGTACAGGGGAGAGGTGACTATGGCTACACCTTC
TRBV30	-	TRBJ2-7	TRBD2	CAWSRPLLAGVVSYEQYF	TGTGCCTGGAGCCGACCTTTACTAGCGGGAGTGGTCTCCTACGAGCAGTACTTC
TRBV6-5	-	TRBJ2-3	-	CASSYRDTQYF	TGTGCCAGCAGTTATCGAGATACGCAGTATTTT
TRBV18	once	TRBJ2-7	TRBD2	CASSPRIAGGYEQYF	TGTGCCAGCTCACCACGGATAGCGGGAGGCTACGAGCAGTACTTC
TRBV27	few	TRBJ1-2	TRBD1	CASSPRTGVNYGYTF	TGTGCCAGCAGTCCGAGGACAGGAGTTAACTATGGCTACACCTTC
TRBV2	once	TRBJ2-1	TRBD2	CASRTGTRVNEQFF	TGTGCCAGCAGGACCGGGACTAGGGTCAATGAGCAGTTCTTC
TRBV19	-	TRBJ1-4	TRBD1	CASSIGTGATNEKLFF	TGTGCCAGTAGTATAGGGACAGGGGCGACTAATGAAAAACTGTTTTTT
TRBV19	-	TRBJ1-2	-	CASSATGFYGYTF	TGTGCCAGTAGTGCGACAGGCTTCTATGGCTACACCTTC
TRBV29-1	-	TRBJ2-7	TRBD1	CSDLWTGTGFHEQYF	TGCAGCGACCTCTGGACCGGGACAGGGTTCCACGAGCAGTACTTC
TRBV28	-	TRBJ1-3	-	CASGRRLGGNTIYF	TGTGCCAGCGGCCGGAGGTTGGGTGGAAACACCATATATTTT
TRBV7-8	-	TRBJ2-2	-	CASSLALSGGELFF	TGTGCCAGCAGCTTAGCGCTTTCCGGGGGGGAGCTGTTTTTT
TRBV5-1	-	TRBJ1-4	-	CASTAGTYEKLFF	TGCGCCAGCACGGCAGGTACCTATGAAAAACTGTTTTTT
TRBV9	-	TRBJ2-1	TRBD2	CASSVSGRTYNEQFF	TGTGCCAGCAGCGTTAGCGGGAGGACCTACAATGAGCAGTTCTTC
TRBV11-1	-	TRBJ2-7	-	CASSLGPHDEQYF	TGTGCCAGCAGCTTAGGCCCACACGACGAGCAGTACTTC
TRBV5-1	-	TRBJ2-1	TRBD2	CASSLEGTTNEQFF	TGCGCCAGCAGCTTGGAAGGGACTACAAATGAGCAGTTCTTC
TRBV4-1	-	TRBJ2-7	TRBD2	CASSPDAGTRGLEQYF	TGCGCCAGCAGCCCCGACGCGGGGACTAGGGGTCTCGAGCAGTACTTC
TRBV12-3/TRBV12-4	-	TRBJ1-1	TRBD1	CASSPDRGTEAFF	TGTGCCAGCAGTCCCGACAGGGGCACTGAAGCTTTCTTT
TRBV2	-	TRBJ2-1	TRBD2	CASTAGTSGSDEQFF	TGTGCCAGCACCGCCGGGACTAGCGGGAGTGATGAGCAGTTCTTC
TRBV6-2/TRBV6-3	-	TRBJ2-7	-	CASSYSKAPSYEQYF	TGTGCCAGCAGTTACTCGAAAGCGCCGTCCTACGAGCAGTACTTC